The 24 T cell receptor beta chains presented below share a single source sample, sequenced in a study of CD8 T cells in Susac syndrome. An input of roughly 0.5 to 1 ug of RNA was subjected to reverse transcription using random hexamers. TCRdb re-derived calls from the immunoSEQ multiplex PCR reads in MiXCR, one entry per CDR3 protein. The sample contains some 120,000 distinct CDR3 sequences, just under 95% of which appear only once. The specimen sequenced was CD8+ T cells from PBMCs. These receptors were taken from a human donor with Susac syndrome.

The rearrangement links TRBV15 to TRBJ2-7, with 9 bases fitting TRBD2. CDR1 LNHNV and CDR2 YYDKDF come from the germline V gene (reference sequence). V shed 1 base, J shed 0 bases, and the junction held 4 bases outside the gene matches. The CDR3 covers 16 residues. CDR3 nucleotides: TGTGCCACCAGCAGAGGACTAGCGGCTAGCTCCTACGAGCAGTACTTC. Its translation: CATSRGLAASSYEQYF.

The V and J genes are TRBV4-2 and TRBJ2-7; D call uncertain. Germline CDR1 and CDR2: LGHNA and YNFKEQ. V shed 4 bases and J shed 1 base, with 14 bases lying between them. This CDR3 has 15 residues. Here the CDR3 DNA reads TGTGCCAGCAGCCCTCGGTTAGACACGTCCTACGAGCAGTACTTC. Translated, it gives CASSPRLDTSYEQYF.

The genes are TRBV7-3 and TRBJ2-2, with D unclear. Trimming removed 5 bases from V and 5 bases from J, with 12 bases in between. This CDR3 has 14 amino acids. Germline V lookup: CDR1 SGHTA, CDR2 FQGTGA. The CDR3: CASSPPGRTGELFF. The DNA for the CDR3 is TGTGCCAGCAGCCCCCCCGGTCGGACCGGGGAGCTGTTTTTT.

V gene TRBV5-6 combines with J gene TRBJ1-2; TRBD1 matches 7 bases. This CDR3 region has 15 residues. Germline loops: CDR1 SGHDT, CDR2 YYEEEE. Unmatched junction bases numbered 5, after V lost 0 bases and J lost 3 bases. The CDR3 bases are TGTGCCAGCAGCTTGGGTAGAGGGGGCTACTATGGCTACACCTTC. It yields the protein CASSLGRGGYYGYTF.

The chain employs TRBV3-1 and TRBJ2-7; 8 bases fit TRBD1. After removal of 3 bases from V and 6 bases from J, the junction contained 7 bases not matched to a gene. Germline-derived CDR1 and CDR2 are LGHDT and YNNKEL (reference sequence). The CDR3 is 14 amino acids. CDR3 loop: CASSHGQGGFEQYF. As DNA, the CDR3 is TGTGCCAGCAGCCATGGACAGGGTGGTTTCGAGCAGTACTTC.

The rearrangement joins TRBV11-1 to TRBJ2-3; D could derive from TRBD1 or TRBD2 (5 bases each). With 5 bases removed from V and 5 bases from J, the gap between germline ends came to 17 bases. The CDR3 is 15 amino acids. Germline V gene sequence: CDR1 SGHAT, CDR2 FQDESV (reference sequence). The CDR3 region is CASSLGWERGDTQYF. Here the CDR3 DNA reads TGTGCCAGCAGCCTCGGTTGGGAGAGGGGAGATACGCAGTATTTT.

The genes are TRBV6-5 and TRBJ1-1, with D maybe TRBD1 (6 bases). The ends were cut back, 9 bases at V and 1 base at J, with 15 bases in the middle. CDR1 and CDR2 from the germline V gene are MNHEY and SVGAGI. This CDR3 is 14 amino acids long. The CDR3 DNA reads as TGTGCCAGTAGAATCAGGGGCCCGAACACTGAAGCTTTCTTT. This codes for CASRIRGPNTEAFF.

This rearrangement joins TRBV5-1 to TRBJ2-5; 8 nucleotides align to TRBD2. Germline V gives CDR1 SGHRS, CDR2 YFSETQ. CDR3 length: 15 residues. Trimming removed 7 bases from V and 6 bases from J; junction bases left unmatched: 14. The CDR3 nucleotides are TGCGCCAGCCATTCCGACAGCGGGAGAGGAAAGACCCAGTACTTC. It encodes CASHSDSGRGKTQYF.

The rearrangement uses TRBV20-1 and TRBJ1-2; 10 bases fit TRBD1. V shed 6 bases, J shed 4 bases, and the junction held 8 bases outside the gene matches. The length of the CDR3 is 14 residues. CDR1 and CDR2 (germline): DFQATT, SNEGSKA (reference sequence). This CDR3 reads CSAPSGQGFYGYTF. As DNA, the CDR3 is TGCAGTGCCCCCTCGGGACAGGGGTTCTATGGCTACACCTTC.

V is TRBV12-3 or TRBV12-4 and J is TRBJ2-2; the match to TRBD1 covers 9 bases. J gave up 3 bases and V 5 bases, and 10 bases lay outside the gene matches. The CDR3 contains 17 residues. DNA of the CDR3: TGTGCCAGCAGTCCCCAGGACAGGGGCGATTACACCGGGGAGCTGTTTTTT. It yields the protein CASSPQDRGDYTGELFF.

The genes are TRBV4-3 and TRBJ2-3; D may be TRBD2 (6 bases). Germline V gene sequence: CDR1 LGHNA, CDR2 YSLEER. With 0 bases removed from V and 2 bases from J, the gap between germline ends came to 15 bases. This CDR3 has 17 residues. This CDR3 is CASSQDILGTSTDTQYF. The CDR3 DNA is TGCGCCAGCAGCCAAGATATCCTCGGGACTTCCACAGATACGCAGTATTTT.

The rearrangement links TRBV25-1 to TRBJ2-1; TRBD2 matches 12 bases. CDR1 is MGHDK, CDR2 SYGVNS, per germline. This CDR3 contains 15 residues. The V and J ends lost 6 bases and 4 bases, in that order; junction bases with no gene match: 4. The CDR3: CASSDGLAGYNEQFF. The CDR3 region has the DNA TGTGCCAGCAGCGATGGACTAGCGGGATACAATGAGCAGTTCTTC. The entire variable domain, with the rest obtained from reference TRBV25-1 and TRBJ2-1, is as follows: EADIYQTPRYLVIGTGKKITLECSQTMGHDKMYWYQQDPGMELHLIHYSYGVNSTEKGDLSSESTVSRIRTEHFPLTLESARPSHTSQYLCASSDGLAGYNEQFFGPGTRLTVL.

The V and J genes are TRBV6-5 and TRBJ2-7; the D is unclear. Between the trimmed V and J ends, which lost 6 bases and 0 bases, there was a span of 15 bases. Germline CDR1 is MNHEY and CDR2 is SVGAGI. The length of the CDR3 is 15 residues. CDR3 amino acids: CASRASVANSYEQYF. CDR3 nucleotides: TGTGCCAGCAGAGCGAGCGTCGCAAACTCCTACGAGCAGTACTTC.

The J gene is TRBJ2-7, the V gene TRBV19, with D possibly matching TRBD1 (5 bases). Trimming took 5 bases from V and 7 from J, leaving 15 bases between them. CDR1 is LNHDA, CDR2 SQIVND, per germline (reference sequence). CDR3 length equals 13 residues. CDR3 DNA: TGTGCCAGTAGTTCGAAGCAGGGATATGAGCAGTACTTC. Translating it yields CASSSKQGYEQYF.

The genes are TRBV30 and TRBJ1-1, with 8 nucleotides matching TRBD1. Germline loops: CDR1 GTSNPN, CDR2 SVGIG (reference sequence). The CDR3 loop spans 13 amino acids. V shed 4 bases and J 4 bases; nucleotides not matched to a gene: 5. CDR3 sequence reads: CAWTGGAGTEAFF. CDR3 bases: TGTGCCTGGACAGGGGGCGCAGGCACTGAAGCTTTCTTT. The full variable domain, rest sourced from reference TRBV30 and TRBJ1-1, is SQTIHQWPATLVQPVGSPLSLECTVEGTSNPNLYWYRQAAGRGLQLLFYSVGIGQISSEVPQNLSASRPQDRQFILSSKKLLLSDSGFYLCAWTGGAGTEAFFGQGTRLTVV.

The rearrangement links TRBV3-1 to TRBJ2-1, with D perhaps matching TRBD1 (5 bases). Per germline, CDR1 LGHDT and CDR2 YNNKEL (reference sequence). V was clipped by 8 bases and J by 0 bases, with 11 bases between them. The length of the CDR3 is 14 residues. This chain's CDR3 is CASGKGRSYNEQFF. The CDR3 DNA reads TGTGCCAGCGGCAAGGGGCGCTCCTACAATGAGCAGTTCTTC.

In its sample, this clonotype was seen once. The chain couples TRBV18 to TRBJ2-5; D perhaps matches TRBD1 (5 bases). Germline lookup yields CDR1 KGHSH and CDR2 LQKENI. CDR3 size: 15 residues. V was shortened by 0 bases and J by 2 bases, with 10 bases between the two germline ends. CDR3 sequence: CASSPPSGLQETQYF. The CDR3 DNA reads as TGTGCCAGCTCACCACCGTCAGGGCTACAAGAGACCCAGTACTTC.

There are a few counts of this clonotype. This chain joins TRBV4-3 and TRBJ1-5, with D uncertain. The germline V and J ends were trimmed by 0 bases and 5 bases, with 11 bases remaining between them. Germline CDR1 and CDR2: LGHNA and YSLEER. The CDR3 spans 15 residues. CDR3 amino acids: CASSQDRRTDQPQHF. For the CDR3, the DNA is TGCGCCAGCAGCCAAGATCGGAGGACCGATCAGCCCCAGCATTTT.

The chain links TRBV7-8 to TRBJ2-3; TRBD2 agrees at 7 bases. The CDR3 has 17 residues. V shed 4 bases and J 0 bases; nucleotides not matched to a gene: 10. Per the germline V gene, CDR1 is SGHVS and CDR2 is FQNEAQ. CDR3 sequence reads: CASSSDRSGLSTDTQYF. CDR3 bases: TGTGCCAGCAGCTCAGACCGTAGCGGGCTAAGCACAGATACGCAGTATTTT.

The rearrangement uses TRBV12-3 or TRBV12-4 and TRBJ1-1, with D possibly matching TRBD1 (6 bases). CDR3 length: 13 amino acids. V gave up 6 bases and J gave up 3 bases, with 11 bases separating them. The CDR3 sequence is CASRLTGYTEAFF. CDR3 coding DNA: TGTGCCAGCAGGTTGACAGGATACACTGAAGCTTTCTTT.

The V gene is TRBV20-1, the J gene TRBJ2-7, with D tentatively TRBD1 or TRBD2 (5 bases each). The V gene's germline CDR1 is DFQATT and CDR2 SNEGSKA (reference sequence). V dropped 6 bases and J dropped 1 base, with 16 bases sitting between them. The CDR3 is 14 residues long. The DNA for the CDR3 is TGCAGTGCGGGGATCAGTGAGGGGTCCTACGAGCAGTACTTC. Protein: CSAGISEGSYEQYF.

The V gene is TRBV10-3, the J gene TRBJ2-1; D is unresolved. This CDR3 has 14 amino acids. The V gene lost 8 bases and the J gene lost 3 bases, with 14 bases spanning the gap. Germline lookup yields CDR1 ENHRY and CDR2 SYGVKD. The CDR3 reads CAISGGTLYNEQFF. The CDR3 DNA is TGTGCCATCTCCGGCGGCACACTCTACAATGAGCAGTTCTTC.

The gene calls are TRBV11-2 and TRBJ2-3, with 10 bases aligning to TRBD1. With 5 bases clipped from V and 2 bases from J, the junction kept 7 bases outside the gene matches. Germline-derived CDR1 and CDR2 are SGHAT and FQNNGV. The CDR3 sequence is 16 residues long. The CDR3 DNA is TGTGCCAGCAGCACAGGGACAGGGGCTATCACAGATACGCAGTATTTT. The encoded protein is CASSTGTGAITDTQYF. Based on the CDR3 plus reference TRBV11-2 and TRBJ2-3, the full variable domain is EAGVAQSPRYKIIEKRQSVAFWCNPISGHATLYWYQQILGQGPKLLIQFQNNGVVDDSQLPKDRFSAERLKGVDSTLKIQPAKLEDSAVYLCASSTGTGAITDTQYFGPGTRLTVL.

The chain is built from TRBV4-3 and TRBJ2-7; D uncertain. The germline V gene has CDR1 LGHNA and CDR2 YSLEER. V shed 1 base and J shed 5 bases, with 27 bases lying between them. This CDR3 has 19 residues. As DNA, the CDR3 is TGCGCCAGCAGCCAAGCTTTGGTAGGTTCAGACCTGGGCGCGAACGAGCAGTACTTC. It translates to CASSQALVGSDLGANEQYF.